This T cell receptor (beta chain) was sequenced for a study of cytomegalovirus exposure and HLA in healthy donors. About the study: About 85 million unique TCR sequences came from HLA-typed donors in an early release.

Regarding the study as a whole: According to reports, the classifier identified cytomegalovirus status with high specificity and sensitivity. Presence/absence analyses took donor sequencing depth as roughly uniform. Among the CMV-associated chains, a few were confirmed in vitro as specific for CMV antigens.

CDR1 is SGHRS and CDR2 is YFSETQ in the germline V gene. The CDR3 sequence is 12 residues long. V lost 4 bases and J 6 bases, leaving 10 bases between the germline ends. Use of 60 Vbeta and 13 Jbeta primers characterized the PCR. The repertoire was sequenced with immunoSEQ multiplex PCR; TCRdb's copy has only in-frame clones and lacks some. The sample consists of roughly 72,000 clones, 79% of them appearing once. For this clone: Antigen: not known.

V and J are TRBV5-1 and TRBJ1-2; D is ambiguous. The sample comprised PBMCs. The receptor was derived from a woman between 35 and 50 years old in good health and CMV-seropositive. The CDR3, as DNA: TGCGCCAGCAGCCGTGTCTCGGATGGCTACACCTTC. This translates into CASSRVSDGYTF.